The 20 T cell receptor beta chains given below trace back to one sample, sequenced in a study of T cell responses to AZD1222 COVID-19 vaccine. This table comes from immunoSEQ multiplex PCR, and its TCRdb copy is limited to in-frame clones, with some not included. Found here are about 83,000 clones, roughly 90% of them singletons; the top ten hold more than 4.5%. The sequencing used peripheral blood, collected on day 0 of MenACWY control vaccination. These receptors were obtained from an adult in good health.

The chain joins TRBV5-1 to TRBJ1-1; a weak D match, TRBD1 (6 bases). The germline V and J ends were trimmed by 7 bases and 0 bases, with 16 bases remaining between them. This CDR3 has 15 amino acids. Germline values: CDR1 SGHRS, CDR2 YFSETQ. Here the CDR3 DNA reads TGCGCCAGCCATTGGGACGGGGGCCTGAACACTGAAGCTTTCTTT. This encodes CASHWDGGLNTEAFF.

This clone was counted at least ten times. Other DNA sequences from this sample encode an identical CDR3 as well. This sequence joins TRBV28 and TRBJ1-2; TRBD1 matches at 8 bases. Germline CDR1 MDHEN, CDR2 SYDVKM. J lost 5 bases, V lost 5 bases, and 7 bases had no gene match. The CDR3 contains 14 residues. The CDR3 DNA follows: TGTGCCAGCAGTAAAGGGACAGGAGTTTATGGCTACACCTTC. Protein sequence: CASSKGTGVYGYTF.

V gene TRBV19 combines with J gene TRBJ2-7; D possibly matches TRBD1 or TRBD2 (5 bases each). This CDR3 is built from 14 residues. V was clipped by 1 base and J by 1 base, with 8 bases between them. CDR1 LNHDA and CDR2 SQIVND come from the germline V gene (reference sequence). The CDR3 bases are TGTGCCAGTAGTATAGGGGGACGGTCCTACGAGCAGTACTTC. This gives the protein CASSIGGRSYEQYF.

This chain uses TRBV5-1 with TRBJ2-3, with D perhaps matching TRBD1 (6 bases). The CDR3 is 17 residues long. CDR1 and CDR2 (germline): SGHRS, YFSETQ. Between the trimmed V and J ends, which lost 1 base and 0 bases, there was a span of 15 bases. The CDR3 loop is CASSLLSGQGSTDTQYF. Written as DNA, the CDR3 is TGCGCCAGCAGCTTGTTGTCGGGTCAGGGGAGCACAGATACGCAGTATTTT.

This clone was recorded a few times. The chain is built from TRBV19 and TRBJ1-5, with D tentatively TRBD1 (5 bases). CDR1 is LNHDA, CDR2 SQIVND, per germline (reference sequence). This CDR3 is built from 13 residues. V was shortened by 4 bases and J by 1 base, with 5 bases between the two germline ends. CDR3 sequence: CASSRDSNQPQHF. CDR3 nucleotide sequence: TGTGCCAGTAGTAGGGACAGCAATCAGCCCCAGCATTTT.

This sequence joins TRBV11-3 and TRBJ2-1; the D gene is possibly TRBD1 (6 bases). The CDR3 has 15 residues. Germline assignment: CDR1 SGHNT and CDR2 YENEEA. The V end was cut by 5 bases, the J end by 1 base, with 12 bases between. The CDR3 nucleotides are TGTGCCAGCAGCCTTAGACAGGCGTCCTACAATGAGCAGTTCTTC. Protein product: CASSLRQASYNEQFF. The full variable domain, in which reference TRBV11-3 and TRBJ2-1 provide the parts outside the CDR3, is EAGVVQSPRYKIIEKKQPVAFWCNPISGHNTLYWYLQNLGQGPELLIRYENEEAVDDSQLPKDRFSAERLKGVDSTLKIQPAELGDSAVYLCASSLRQASYNEQFFGPGTRLTVL.

The V and J genes are TRBV29-1 and TRBJ1-2; perhaps TRBD1 as D (6 bases). The CDR3 length is 13 residues. CDR1 is SQVTM, CDR2 ANQGSEA, per germline. V lost 3 bases and J lost 2, with 10 bases in between. The CDR3 DNA sequence: TGCAGCGTTGACCCGGGGGCGAACTATGGCTACACCTTC. It is translated as CSVDPGANYGYTF.

The genes are TRBV18 and TRBJ1-1, with a tentative D call TRBD1 (5 bases). Germline CDR1 is KGHSH and CDR2 is LQKENI. The V end lost 1 base, the J end lost 0 bases, and 15 bases lay between the germline ends. The CDR3 is 17 amino acids. The chain's CDR3 is CASSPRSSGTVNTEAFF. In DNA, the CDR3 is TGTGCCAGCTCACCACGCTCCTCCGGGACGGTGAACACTGAAGCTTTCTTT.

The chain has TRBV24-1 and TRBJ2-3; TRBD1 is a possible D gene (6 bases). Germline CDR1 reads KGHDR; CDR2 reads SFDVKD. V lost 10 bases and J lost 3, with 16 bases in between. This CDR3 has 14 residues. CDR3 coding DNA: TGTGCCACAGACACAGGGATCGGGACAGATACGCAGTATTTT. It encodes CATDTGIGTDTQYF.

V and J are TRBV10-3 and TRBJ2-7; D perhaps matches TRBD2 (5 bases). V lost 6 bases and J 2 bases, leaving 11 bases between the germline ends. From germline, CDR1 is ENHRY and CDR2 SYGVKD. The CDR3 has 13 amino acids. The CDR3 loop reads CAIRASGTYEQYF. CDR3 DNA: TGTGCCATCAGAGCCTCGGGGACCTACGAGCAGTACTTC.

The V call is TRBV9, the J call TRBJ2-1; the D gene is possibly TRBD1 (5 bases). Germline V gene data show CDR1 as SGDLS and CDR2 as YYNGEE. V dropped 4 bases and J dropped 0 bases, with 11 bases sitting between them. CDR3 length equals 15 residues. The CDR3 loop reads CASSPQGISYNEQFF. For the CDR3, the DNA is TGTGCCAGCAGCCCTCAGGGTATCTCCTACAATGAGCAGTTCTTC.

This chain connects TRBV7-9 to TRBJ2-1, with D possibly called TRBD1 or TRBD2 (6 bases each). V was shortened by 4 bases and J by 6 bases, with 19 bases between the two germline ends. This CDR3 region has 16 residues. Germline CDR1 and CDR2: SEHNR and FQNEAQ (reference sequence). The CDR3 protein is CASSSPGATGFNEQFF. Here the CDR3 DNA reads TGTGCCAGCAGCTCCCCGGGGGCAACAGGGTTCAATGAGCAGTTCTTC.

The rearrangement links TRBV29-1 to TRBJ2-2; maybe TRBD2 (6 bases). This CDR3 region has 11 residues. Germline-derived CDR1 and CDR2 are SQVTM and ANQGSEA. V shed 6 bases and J shed 6 bases, with 8 bases lying between them. CDR3 in DNA: TGCAGCGTCACGGGGGCCGGGGAGCTGTTTTTT. This gives the protein CSVTGAGELFF.

The V and J genes are TRBV6-2 or TRBV6-3 and TRBJ2-3; D is unresolved. Trimming took 0 bases from V and 4 from J, leaving 2 bases between them. CDR3 length: 12 residues. The germline CDR1 and CDR2 sequences are MNHEY and SVGEGT. The CDR3 is CASSYSPDTQYF. CDR3 DNA: TGTGCCAGCAGTTACTCGCCAGATACGCAGTATTTT.

This chain uses TRBV5-1 with TRBJ1-4, with D tentatively TRBD1 (6 bases). The CDR3 totals 15 residues. Trimming removed 0 bases from V and 6 bases from J, with 12 bases in between. Germline CDR1 is SGHRS and CDR2 is YFSETQ. CDR3 bases: TGCGCCAGCAGCTTGGATGGGGGGCTGGATGAAAAACTGTTTTTT. It encodes CASSLDGGLDEKLFF. The variable domain in full, completed from reference TRBV5-1 and TRBJ1-4, reads KAGVTQTPRYLIKTRGQQVTLSCSPISGHRSVSWYQQTPGQGLQFLFEYFSETQRNKGNFPGRFSGRQFSNSRSEMNVSTLELGDSALYLCASSLDGGLDEKLFFGSGTQLSVL.

The chain joins TRBV6-2 or TRBV6-3 to TRBJ2-7; D gene unclear. Deletions cut 4 bases from V and 2 bases from J, with 3 bases between. This CDR3 is 11 amino acids long. From germline, CDR1 is MNHEY and CDR2 SVGEGT. The CDR3 DNA is TGTGCCAGCAGTTGGACCTACGAGCAGTACTTC. The encoded protein is CASSWTYEQYF.

This clone occurred once. This rearrangement joins TRBV3-1 (or the pseudogene TRBV3-2) to TRBJ2-2; the D gene could be TRBD1 or TRBD2 (5 bases each). Deletions cut 2 bases from V and 3 bases from J, with 13 bases between. This CDR3 is built from 16 residues. Per germline, CDR1 LGHDT and CDR2 YNNKEL (reference sequence). The CDR3 is CASSQLWGRDTGELFF. CDR3 DNA: TGTGCCAGCAGCCAACTGTGGGGGAGAGACACCGGGGAGCTGTTTTTT.

The chain has TRBV5-8 and TRBJ2-1; 10 positions agree with TRBD2. The CDR3 has 15 residues. In germline, CDR1 is SGHTS, CDR2 YDEGEE. V lost 3 bases, J lost 4 bases, and 4 bases stayed unmatched. The CDR3 DNA reads as TGTGCCAGCAGCTATGGGACTAGCGCTTACAATGAGCAGTTCTTC. It encodes CASSYGTSAYNEQFF.

The chain employs TRBV9 and TRBJ1-2, with D tentatively TRBD1 (6 bases). This CDR3 has 16 amino acids. Deletions cut 0 bases from V and 8 bases from J, with 20 bases between. CDR1 and CDR2 (germline): SGDLS, YYNGEE. The CDR3 bases are TGTGCCAGCAGCGTAGGCCCCACAGGGTCGCTGGTCGGCTACACCTTC. As protein: CASSVGPTGSLVGYTF.

This rearrangement joins TRBV5-4 to TRBJ2-7; a weak D match, TRBD2 (6 bases). Trimming took off 1 base at V and 3 bases at J, with 8 bases between the two ends. The CDR3 is 13 amino acids. Germline CDR1 reads SGHNT; CDR2 reads YYREEE (reference sequence). The CDR3 here is CASSLTRGYEQYF. CDR3 coding DNA: TGTGCCAGCAGCTTGACGCGGGGCTACGAGCAGTACTTC.